This is a list of T cell receptor beta chains from one sample in a study of blood T cell repertoires in COVID-19. Sequencing was performed with immunoSEQ multiplex PCR; in TCRdb, only in-frame clones are kept and a portion is missing. This repertoire shows under 250,000 clones, over 80% found once; its top ten account for about 3.1%. Sequencing was done on a sample of PBMCs or T cells enriched from blood (not recorded which). These TCRs come from a woman aged 40 to 55 who had been exposed to COVID-19. Each CDR3 is given without its conserved first and last residue.

>TRBV7-9|TRBJ2-2
ASSLHLAWGIANTGELF
>TRBV18|TRBJ2-3
ASSRVGTDTQY
>TRBV7-9|TRBJ1-6
ASSLLGQLNSPLH
>TRBV7-2|TRBJ2-5
ASSPGLSETQY
>TRBV7-7|TRBJ2-2
ASSLTSGGAGGELF
>TRBV4-2|TRBJ1-3
ASSEEGGPSGNTIY
>TRBV11-3|TRBJ2-1
ASSFGPTGDEQF
>TRBV4-2|TRBJ2-2
ASSPLGTSGSTSGELF
>TRBV5-1|TRBJ1-2
ASSQIPAGQVAYT
>TRBV7-6|TRBJ2-6
ASSSRQGAPGGANVLT
>TRBV27|TRBJ2-5
ASSLGGSSETQY
>TRBV19|TRBJ1-5
ASNEHGANNQPQH
>TRBV10-3|TRBJ2-1
AAGQGYNEQF
>TRBV6-5|TRBJ2-7
ASSSRDRVEYEQY
>TRBV29-1|TRBJ1-1
SVLAGYTEAF
>TRBV11-3|TRBJ1-1
ASSPSLGTGGSEAF
>TRBV20-1|TRBJ1-5
SASWGRVYQPQH
>TRBV5-4|TRBJ2-6
ASSPDKSGANVLT
>TRBV4-2|TRBJ2-2
ASRSTLGGLSGGELF
>TRBV6-5|TRBJ1-2
ASSYLQGVGSGYT
>TRBV11-2|TRBJ1-1
ASSLAQGAGNTEAF
>TRBV9|TRBJ1-3
ASSSRDRHFSGNTIY
>TRBV7-2|TRBJ1-5
ASSLFPGSGGQPQH
>TRBV7-9|TRBJ1-4
ASSLVKGLKNEKLF
>TRBV5-6|TRBJ2-4
ASSTTGARNIQY
>TRBV11-2|TRBJ1-1
ASSRYITGTPNTEAF
>TRBV9|TRBJ1-6
ASSRDSNSPLH
>TRBV18|TRBJ1-5
ASSGGNNQPQH
>TRBV15|TRBJ2-7
ATSRGFQGARYEQY
>TRBV3-1/TRBV3-2|TRBJ2-3
ASSQIGGVSTDTQY
>TRBV6-5|TRBJ2-3
ASQNPTAPTDTQY
>TRBV28|TRBJ1-4
ASNLRGSPTNEKLF
>TRBV7-8|TRBJ2-7
ASSHGTLSYEQY
>TRBV7-2|TRBJ1-1
ASSSHRGFGEAF
>TRBV4-1|TRBJ2-4
ASSPGLAGGEAKNIQY
>TRBV7-2|TRBJ1-6
ASSSGRTSPLH
>TRBV30|TRBJ1-4
AWGRQGITNEKLF
>TRBV20-1|TRBJ1-1
SASQGIAF
>TRBV6-2/TRBV6-3|TRBJ1-6
ASSYPKGKLSSYNSPLH
>TRBV4-1|TRBJ1-2
ASSQEGGRSYGYT
>TRBV28|TRBJ1-1
ASSLRTTRTF
>TRBV25-1|TRBJ2-2
ASSEPGQMNTGELF
>TRBV28|TRBJ2-5
ASSLPPQGGQETQY
>TRBV27|TRBJ1-1
ASSKVRGQEGRFVMNTEAF
>TRBV7-2|TRBJ1-5
ASSLGGGPRGSNQPQH